The T cell receptor beta chain under discussion was sequenced for a study of CD8+ T cells in alopecia areata (dated by TCRdb to the late 2010s). General notes on the study: Treated patients were enrolled in an open-label pilot trial of oral tofacitinib, 5 to 10 mg twice daily, for moderate-to-severe alopecia areata. TCRbeta CDR3 regions were amplified by immunoSEQ multiplex PCR with 35 Vbeta forward and 13 Jbeta reverse primers. Tofacitinib-treated patients had biopsies at baseline and at 4 and 24 weeks of treatment, with a later scalp biopsy in several patients. Scalp clonality was compared across normal scalp (n=4), patchy alopecia areata scalp (n=8), and alopecia totalis/universalis scalp (n=8). Disease severity in treated patients was measured with the SALT score, which quantifies the percentage of affected scalp surface area. Patients stayed on tofacitinib for 6 to 18 months and then had 6 months of follow-up off drug so that delayed response and recurrence could be assessed. RNA came from the PAXgene miRNA kit for fixed scalp, the miRNeasy kit for PBMCs, and the RNeasy kit for mouse skin. Human TCRbeta sequencing covered scalp tissue and sorted CD4+ and CD8+ peripheral blood T cells from patchy and totalis/universalis alopecia areata patients and healthy controls. In both human patients and the C3H/HeJ mouse model, the study applied high-throughput TCRbeta sequencing to look at T cell clonal expansion in alopecia areata.

Results the study describes overall, beyond this receptor: Many expanded lesional clones were found to persist in scalp and blood during tofacitinib treatment, and relapse after treatment cessation may be partly explained by this persistence. Resident alphabeta T cells in normal human skin are also sequenced, complicating scalp TCR repertoire analysis, unlike mouse skin dominated by gammadelta T cells. Scalp clonality and the number of expanded CD8+ clones among the top 100 scalp clones were significantly decreased by tofacitinib. Lesional scalp, especially in alopecia totalis/universalis, showed higher clonality and more expanded CD8+ clones than normal scalp, suggesting antigenic drive. Because the treated cohort was small and included a single nonresponder, larger studies are needed to assess links between baseline CD8+ expansion and response. Compared with mice, TCR sequences shared between patients were less clear, possibly partly because of HLA diversity across the patient population.

The sample's time point label, decoded: 20 to 30 weeks on oral tofacitinib. The label giving this sample's treatment or condition can be read as: oral pan-JAK inhibitor, 5-10 mg twice daily. Peripheral blood and lesional scalp punch biopsies were obtained from patients with alopecia areata. After PBMCs were isolated by density centrifugation and stained for CD3, CD4 and CD8, a FACSAria was used to sort CD4+ and CD8+ T cells. Reading from cysteine to phenylalanine, the CDR3 counts 13 amino acids. The read is trimmed to its CDR3 DNA, 39 bases read in frame from base 1. The germline V gene encodes CDR1 GTSNPN and CDR2 SVGIG (reference sequence). At the junction V is shortened by 4 bases and J by 0 bases, with 10 bases in between. Concerning this clone: This clone's antigen is unknown. The sample holds no much larger clone one base away, and base qualities are not on file.

The protocol used for the library was the immunoSEQ multiplex PCR assay. RNA was extracted from all samples and reverse transcribed into cDNA, which served as template for TCR sequencing. SuperScript III was used to make first-strand cDNA, primed with a 2:1 mix of oligo-dT and random hexamers. A synthetic immune receptor repertoire was used to gauge amplification bias, and whatever bias remained was removed computationally. The paper's processing steps were these. After raw reads were preprocessed to remove errors, the CDR3 was defined following IMGT conventions as running from the conserved cysteine to phenylalanine. Clonality was calculated as 1 minus Shannon entropy normalized by log2 of the number of productive unique TCRs. CD4 or CD8 identity of scalp clones was inferred by cross-referencing scalp TCRbeta sequences with sorted blood CD4 and CD8 repertoires. TCRdb obtained this table from immuneACCESS and retained in-frame rearrangements with V and J assigned. These tables miss some clones; where compared with another copy, unresolved V genes account for less than half of the shortfall, and the remainder is unexplained. That table gives V, J and clone size, and the DNA gave D and trimming. Present in this sample are roughly 99,000 clones, roughly 84% of which were seen just once. Less than 30% of the sample rests with the top ten.

The sequences come from CD8+ T cells sorted from blood, collected at week 24, from a patient treated with tofacitinib. The chain is assembled from TRBV30 and TRBJ2-7; 5 matching bases give a weak D call of TRBD1. The sequence derives from a human donor with alopecia areata. In nucleotide form, the sequence is TGTGCCTGGATCGGCAGGGACTCCTACGAGCAGTACTTC. Translation gives CAWIGRDSYEQYF.